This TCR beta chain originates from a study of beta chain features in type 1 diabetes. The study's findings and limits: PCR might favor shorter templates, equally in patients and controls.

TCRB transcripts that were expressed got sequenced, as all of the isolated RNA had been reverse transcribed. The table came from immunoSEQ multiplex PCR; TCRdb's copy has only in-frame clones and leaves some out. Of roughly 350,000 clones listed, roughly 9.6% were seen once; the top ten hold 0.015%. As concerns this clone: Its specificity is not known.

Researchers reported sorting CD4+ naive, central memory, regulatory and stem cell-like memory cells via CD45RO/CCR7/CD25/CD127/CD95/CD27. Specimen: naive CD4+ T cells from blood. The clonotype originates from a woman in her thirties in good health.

CDR3 sequence reads: CASSYGGRKTQYF. The CDR3 bases are TGTGCCAGCAGTTACGGAGGGCGTAAGACCCAGTACTTC. The chain has TRBV6-5 and TRBJ2-5, with D possibly TRBD2 on 6 matching bases. The germline gives CDR1 MNHEY, CDR2 SVGAGI. This CDR3 spans 13 amino acids. V lost 2 bases and J lost 6, with 10 bases in between.